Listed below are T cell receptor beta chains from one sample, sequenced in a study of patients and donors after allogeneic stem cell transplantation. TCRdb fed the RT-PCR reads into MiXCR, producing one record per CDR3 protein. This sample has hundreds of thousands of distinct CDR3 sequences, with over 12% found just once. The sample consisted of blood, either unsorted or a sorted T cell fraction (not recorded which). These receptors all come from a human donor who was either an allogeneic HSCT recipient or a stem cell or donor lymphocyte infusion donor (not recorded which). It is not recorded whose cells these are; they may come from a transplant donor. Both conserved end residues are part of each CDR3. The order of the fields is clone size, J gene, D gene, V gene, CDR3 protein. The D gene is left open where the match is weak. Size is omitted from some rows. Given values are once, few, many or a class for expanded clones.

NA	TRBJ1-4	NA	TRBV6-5	CASSYSSPGEKLFF
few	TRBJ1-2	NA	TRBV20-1	CSARTDPVYGYTF
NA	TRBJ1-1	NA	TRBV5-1	CASSFNSGDTEAFF
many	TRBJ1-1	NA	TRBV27	CASSSNGGSPNTEAFF
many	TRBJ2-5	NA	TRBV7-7	CASSKRLGETQYF
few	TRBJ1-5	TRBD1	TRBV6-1	CASASTGGGQPQHF
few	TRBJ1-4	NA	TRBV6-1	CASRELATNEKLFF
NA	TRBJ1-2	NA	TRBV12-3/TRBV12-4	CASRTDYGYTF
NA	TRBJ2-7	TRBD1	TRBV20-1	CSARDLIQTGGEQYF
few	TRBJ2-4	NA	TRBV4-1	CASSPGSGGRGGIQYF
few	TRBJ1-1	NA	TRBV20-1	CSARVGIREAFF
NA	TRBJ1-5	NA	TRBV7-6	CASSPVGGSNQPQHF
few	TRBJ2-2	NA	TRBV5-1	CASSPILQGGELFF
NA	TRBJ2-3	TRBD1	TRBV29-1	CSVGTGASADTQYF
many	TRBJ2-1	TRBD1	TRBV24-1	CATSERDSYNEQFF
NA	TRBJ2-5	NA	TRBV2	CASKGWETQYF
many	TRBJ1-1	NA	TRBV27	CASSLSRVVSEAFF
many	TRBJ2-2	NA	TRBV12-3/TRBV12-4	CATKHSGVHTGELFF
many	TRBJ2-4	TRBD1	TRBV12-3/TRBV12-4	CASSSGTGGYGIQYF
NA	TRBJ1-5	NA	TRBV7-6	CASSLGSSGQPQHF